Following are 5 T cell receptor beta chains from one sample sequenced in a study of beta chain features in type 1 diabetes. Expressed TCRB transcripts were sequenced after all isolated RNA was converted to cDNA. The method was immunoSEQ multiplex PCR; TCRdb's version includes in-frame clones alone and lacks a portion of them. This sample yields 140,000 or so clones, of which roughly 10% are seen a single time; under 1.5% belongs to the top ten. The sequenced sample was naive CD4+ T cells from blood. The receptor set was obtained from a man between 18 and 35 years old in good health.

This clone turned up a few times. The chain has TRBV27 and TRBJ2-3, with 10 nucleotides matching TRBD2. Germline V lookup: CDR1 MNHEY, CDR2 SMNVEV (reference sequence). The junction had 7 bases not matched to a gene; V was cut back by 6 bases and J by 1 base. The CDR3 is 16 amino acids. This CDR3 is CASRRAGTSGTDTQYF. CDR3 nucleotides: TGTGCCAGCAGACGAGCCGGGACTAGCGGCACAGATACGCAGTATTTT.

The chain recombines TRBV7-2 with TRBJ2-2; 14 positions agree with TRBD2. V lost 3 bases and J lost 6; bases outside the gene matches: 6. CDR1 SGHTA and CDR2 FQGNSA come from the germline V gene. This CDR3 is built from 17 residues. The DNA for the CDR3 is TGTGCCAGCAGCTTCCGACTAGCGGGGGGGCACTCCGGGGAGCTGTTTTTT. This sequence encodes CASSFRLAGGHSGELFF.

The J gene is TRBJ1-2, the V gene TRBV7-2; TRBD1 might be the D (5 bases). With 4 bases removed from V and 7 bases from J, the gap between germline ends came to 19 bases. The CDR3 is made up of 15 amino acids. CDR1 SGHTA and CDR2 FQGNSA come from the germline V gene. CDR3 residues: CASSSGIGKVGGYTF. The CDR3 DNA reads TGTGCCAGCAGCTCAGGGATAGGGAAGGTTGGTGGCTACACCTTC.

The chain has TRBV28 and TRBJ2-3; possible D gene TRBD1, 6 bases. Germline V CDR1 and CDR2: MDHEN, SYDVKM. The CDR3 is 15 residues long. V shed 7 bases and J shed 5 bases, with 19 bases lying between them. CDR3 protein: CASTPSLEGVDTQYF. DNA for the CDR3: TGTGCCAGCACTCCGAGCCTAGAGGGGGTAGATACGCAGTATTTT.

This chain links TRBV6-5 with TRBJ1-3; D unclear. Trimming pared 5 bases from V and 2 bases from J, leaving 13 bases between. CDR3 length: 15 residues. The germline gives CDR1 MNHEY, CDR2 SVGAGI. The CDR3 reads CASSPIGRAGNTIYF. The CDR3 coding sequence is TGTGCCAGCAGTCCTATAGGGAGGGCTGGAAACACCATATATTTT.